Detailed here is one T cell receptor (beta chain). From germline, CDR1 is SGHNT and CDR2 YYREEE (reference sequence). The CDR3 length is 14 residues. Trimming stripped 0 bases from V and 1 base from J, with 5 bases between. This record belongs to a study of shared clonotypes between healthy human individuals. Clones were read by immunoSEQ multiplex PCR, and TCRdb kept only the in-frame ones, dropping some. The sample holds about 380,000 clones, about 96% seen once. Sequencing was performed on memory CD8+ T cells sorted from blood. Documented subset: CD45RO+ cells pooled with CCR7-negative TemRA cells. The rearrangement uses TRBV5-4 and TRBJ1-3, with D unclear. The sequence derives from a man aged 25-40 years in good health. CDR3 nucleotides: TGTGCCAGCAGCTTGGGGATGTCTGGAAACACCATATATTTT. Translating it yields CASSLGMSGNTIYF. The full variable domain, rest sourced from reference TRBV5-4 and TRBJ1-3, is ETGVTQSPTHLIKTRGQQVTLRCSSQSGHNTVSWYQQALGQGPQFIFQYYREEENGRGNFPPRFSGLQFPNYSSELNVNALELDDSALYLCASSLGMSGNTIYFGEGSWLTVV.